This is a list of T cell receptor beta chains from one sample in a study of T cells generated in artificial thymic organoids. TCRdb reprocessed the 5' RACE reads with MiXCR, giving one entry per CDR3 protein. The sample lists about 3,300 distinct CDR3 sequences; approximately 34% were seen once. Sequencing was carried out using naive CD8+ T cells from blood. These receptors all come from a human donor who gave cord blood stem cells for thymic organoid culture, a cardiac surgery patient who gave postnatal thymus, or a blood donor (not recorded which). Both conserved end residues are part of each CDR3. D genes are given only for firm matches. Some rows mark clone size as missing; the rest say once, few, many or name a class of expanded clone.

medium-sized	TRBV6-2/TRBV6-3	TRBJ1-2	.	CASSYGRIGYGYTF	TGTGCCAGCAGTTACGGTAGGATCGGCTATGGCTACACCTTC
medium-sized	TRBV29-1	TRBJ1-1	.	CSVGRMNTEAFF	TGCAGCGTTGGACGGATGAACACTGAAGCTTTCTTT
.	TRBV4-3	TRBJ2-2	TRBD1	CASTPGTGHTGELFF	TGCGCCAGCACGCCCGGGACAGGGCACACCGGGGAGCTGTTTTTT
medium-sized	TRBV7-9	TRBJ2-1	.	CASSGPTNEQFF	TGTGCCAGCAGCGGACCAACGAATGAGCAGTTCTTC
few	TRBV5-1	TRBJ2-1	TRBD1	CASTRDRGAYNEQFF	TGCGCCAGCACCCGGGACAGGGGCGCCTACAATGAGCAGTTCTTC
.	TRBV20-1	TRBJ2-1	TRBD2	CSALGLAGDNEQFF	TGCAGTGCGCTGGGACTAGCGGGAGACAATGAGCAGTTCTTC
large	TRBV7-6	TRBJ2-5	TRBD2	CASSLAEVAGTIQETQYF	TGTGCCAGCAGCTTAGCGGAAGTAGCGGGGACAATCCAAGAGACCCAGTACTTC
.	TRBV28	TRBJ2-7	.	CASSLASRGTEQYF	TGTGCCAGCAGTTTAGCGTCACGGGGGACCGAGCAGTACTTC
.	TRBV5-1	TRBJ2-5	.	CASSLLGEEIQYF	TGCGCCAGCAGCTTGCTAGGGGAAGAGATCCAGTACTTC
.	TRBV5-1	TRBJ2-1	.	CASSLAPYDEQFF	TGCGCCAGCAGCTTGGCCCCCTATGATGAGCAGTTCTTC
medium-sized	TRBV7-9	TRBJ2-7	TRBD1	CASSWDSYEQYF	TGTGCCAGCAGCTGGGACAGCTACGAGCAGTACTTC
.	TRBV15	TRBJ2-1	.	CATSTVGGTYNEQFF	TGTGCCACCAGCACTGTGGGCGGCACCTACAATGAGCAGTTCTTC
large	TRBV6-5	TRBJ1-2	.	CASSSGVNGYTF	TGTGCCAGCAGTTCCGGGGTTAATGGCTACACCTTC
medium-sized	TRBV12-5	TRBJ1-5	TRBD1	CASGPDRGKEPQHF	TGTGCTAGTGGTCCAGACAGGGGCAAGGAGCCCCAGCATTTT
medium-sized	TRBV4-3	TRBJ1-5	.	CASSQDSGIHQPQHF	TGCGCCAGCAGCCAAGACAGCGGGATTCATCAGCCCCAGCATTTT
medium-sized	TRBV30	TRBJ2-2	.	CAWDQGTGELFF	TGTGCCTGGGATCAGGGAACCGGGGAGCTGTTTTTT
.	TRBV5-6	TRBJ2-1	TRBD2	CASSLWTSGVNEQFF	TGTGCCAGCAGCTTATGGACTAGCGGGGTAAATGAGCAGTTCTTC
.	TRBV29-1	TRBJ2-2	.	CSVEAVENTGELFF	TGCAGCGTTGAAGCGGTGGAGAACACCGGGGAGCTGTTTTTT
.	TRBV4-3	TRBJ1-1	.	CASSPAMATEAFF	TGCGCCAGCAGCCCAGCAATGGCCACTGAAGCTTTCTTT
.	TRBV7-2	TRBJ2-7	.	CASSQGPNLIYEQYF	TGTGCCAGCAGCCAGGGGCCGAATTTAATATACGAGCAGTACTTC
few	TRBV4-3	TRBJ2-2	TRBD1	CASSQDRLWGVTGELFF	TGCGCCAGCAGCCAGGACAGGTTGTGGGGAGTCACCGGGGAGCTGTTTTTT
.	TRBV15	TRBJ1-5	.	CATSRDLGSQPQHF	TGTGCCACCAGCAGAGATCTGGGAAGTCAGCCCCAGCATTTT
large	TRBV5-1	TRBJ1-1	TRBD1	CASSGTGTGGTEAFF	TGCGCCAGCAGCGGAACCGGGACAGGTGGCACTGAAGCTTTCTTT
few	TRBV30	TRBJ2-1	.	CASETSTLYNEQFF	TGTGCCTCCGAAACTAGTACCCTCTACAATGAGCAGTTCTTC
large	TRBV12-2	TRBJ1-4	.	CASRLSGTGARVNEKLFF	TGTGCAAGTCGCCTATCCGGGACAGGGGCGCGGGTTAATGAAAAACTGTTTTTT
medium-sized	TRBV10-3	TRBJ2-3	TRBD2	CATWTSGGGDTQYF	TGTGCCACCTGGACTAGCGGGGGCGGAGATACGCAGTATTTT
large	TRBV27	TRBJ2-7	TRBD1	CASSPSGQLLYF	TGTGCCAGCAGTCCGTCGGGACAGTTACTGTACTTC
.	TRBV7-9	TRBJ2-7	TRBD1	CASSPQDRFDSEQYF	TGTGCCAGCAGCCCTCAGGACAGGTTCGATTCCGAGCAGTACTTC
medium-sized	TRBV4-1	TRBJ2-3	.	CASSQEFPGAGTDTQYF	TGCGCCAGCAGCCAAGAGTTCCCCGGGGCGGGCACAGATACGCAGTATTTT
medium-sized	TRBV28	TRBJ2-7	.	CASSPSPYEQYF	TGTGCCAGCAGCCCCTCCCCCTACGAGCAGTACTTC
once	TRBV5-1	TRBJ2-7	TRBD2	CASSSTSASLDEQYF	TGCGCCAGCAGCTCTACTAGCGCTTCTCTTGACGAGCAGTACTTC
medium-sized	TRBV4-1	TRBJ1-5	.	CASSQVVQNQPQHF	TGCGCCAGCAGCCAAGTCGTACAGAATCAGCCCCAGCATTTT
.	TRBV20-1	TRBJ2-7	.	CSAMWARSYEQYF	TGCAGTGCTATGTGGGCTCGCTCCTACGAGCAGTACTTC
.	TRBV12-3/TRBV12-4	TRBJ2-3	.	CASSTTGVEDTQYF	TGTGCCAGCAGCACTACCGGGGTAGAAGATACGCAGTATTTT
few	TRBV5-1	TRBJ2-2	TRBD2	CASSLVPAGGTGELFF	TGCGCCAGCAGCTTGGTGCCAGCGGGGGGCACCGGGGAGCTGTTTTTT
medium-sized	TRBV6-1	TRBJ2-1	TRBD2	CASTPGLAGDNEQFF	TGTGCCAGCACCCCGGGACTAGCGGGCGACAATGAGCAGTTCTTC
.	TRBV20-1	TRBJ2-1	TRBD2	CSARDPASGSYNEQFF	TGCAGTGCTAGAGATCCGGCTAGCGGTTCCTACAATGAGCAGTTCTTC
medium-sized	TRBV2	TRBJ2-5	TRBD2	CASRGMETGTLAGAQETQYF	TGTGCCAGCAGGGGGATGGAGACAGGGACACTAGCGGGGGCCCAAGAGACCCAGTACTTC
.	TRBV21-1	TRBJ2-1	.	CASSSRTSGRFYNEQFF	TGTGCCAGCAGCTCACGTACTAGCGGGAGGTTCTACAATGAGCAGTTCTTC
.	TRBV29-1	TRBJ2-7	TRBD1	CSVQTGASYEQYF	TGCAGCGTACAGACAGGGGCCTCCTACGAGCAGTACTTC
few	TRBV7-8	TRBJ2-7	.	CASSETRSGWQYF	TGTGCCAGCAGCGAAACCCGGTCGGGTTGGCAGTACTTC
medium-sized	TRBV28	TRBJ1-5	TRBD1	CASSRDRFQPQHF	TGTGCCAGCAGCCGGGACAGATTCCAGCCCCAGCATTTT
.	TRBV6-1	TRBJ2-2	.	CATPPRGSTGELFF	TGTGCCACCCCCCCGAGGGGCAGCACCGGGGAGCTGTTTTTT
large	TRBV7-9	TRBJ2-4	.	CASSLHSGPGHAIQYF	TGTGCCAGCAGCCTTCACAGCGGCCCCGGTCATGCCATTCAGTACTTC
medium-sized	TRBV4-1	TRBJ2-2	.	CASSQDLRELFF	TGCGCCAGCAGCCAAGACCTAAGGGAGCTGTTTTTT
medium-sized	TRBV7-8	TRBJ2-7	TRBD1	CASSLGGTGAFYEQYF	TGTGCCAGCAGCTTAGGGGGGACAGGGGCATTCTACGAGCAGTACTTC
.	TRBV7-8	TRBJ2-3	TRBD1	CASSPAAGQGIDTQYF	TGTGCCAGCAGCCCAGCCGCAGGACAGGGTATAGATACGCAGTATTTT
large	TRBV29-1	TRBJ2-1	.	CSVEIHNEQFF	TGCAGCGTTGAAATCCACAATGAGCAGTTCTTC
.	TRBV29-1	TRBJ2-1	TRBD1	CSVDGGQGNYNEQFF	TGCAGCGTTGATGGGGGACAGGGGAACTACAATGAGCAGTTCTTC
medium-sized	TRBV12-3/TRBV12-4	TRBJ1-1	.	CASSTTGGITEAFF	TGTGCCAGCAGCACCACGGGGGGGATTACTGAAGCTTTCTTT